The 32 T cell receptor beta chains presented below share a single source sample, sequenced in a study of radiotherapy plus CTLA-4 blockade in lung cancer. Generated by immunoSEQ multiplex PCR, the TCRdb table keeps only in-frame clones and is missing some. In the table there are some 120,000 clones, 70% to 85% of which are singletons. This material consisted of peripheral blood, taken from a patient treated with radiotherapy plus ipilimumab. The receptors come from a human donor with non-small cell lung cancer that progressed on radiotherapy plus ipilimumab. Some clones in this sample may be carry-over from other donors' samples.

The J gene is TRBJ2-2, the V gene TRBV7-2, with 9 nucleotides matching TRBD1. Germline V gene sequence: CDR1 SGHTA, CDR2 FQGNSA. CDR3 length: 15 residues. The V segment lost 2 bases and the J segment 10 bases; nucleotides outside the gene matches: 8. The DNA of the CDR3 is TGTGCCAGCAGCTTAAGTCCCGGGACAGGGATGGAGCTGTTTTTT. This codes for CASSLSPGTGMELFF.

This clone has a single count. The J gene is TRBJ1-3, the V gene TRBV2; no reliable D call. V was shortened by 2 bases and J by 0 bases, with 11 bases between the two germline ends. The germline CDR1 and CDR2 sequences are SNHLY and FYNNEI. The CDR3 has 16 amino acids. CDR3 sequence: CASSEYRESSGNTIYF. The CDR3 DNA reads TGTGCCAGCAGTGAATACCGGGAGAGCTCTGGAAACACCATATATTTT.

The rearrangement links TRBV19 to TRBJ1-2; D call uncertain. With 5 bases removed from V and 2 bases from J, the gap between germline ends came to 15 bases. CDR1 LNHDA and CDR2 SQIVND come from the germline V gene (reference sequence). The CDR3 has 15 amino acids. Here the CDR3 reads CASSLSGRMNYGYTF. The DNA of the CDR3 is TGTGCCAGTAGTCTTTCCGGACGGATGAACTATGGCTACACCTTC. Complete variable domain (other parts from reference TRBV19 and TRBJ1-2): DGGITQSPKYLFRKEGQNVTLSCEQNLNHDAMYWYRQDPGQGLRLIYYSQIVNDFQKGDIAEGYSVSREKKESFPLTVTSAQKNPTAFYLCASSLSGRMNYGYTFGSGTRLTVV.

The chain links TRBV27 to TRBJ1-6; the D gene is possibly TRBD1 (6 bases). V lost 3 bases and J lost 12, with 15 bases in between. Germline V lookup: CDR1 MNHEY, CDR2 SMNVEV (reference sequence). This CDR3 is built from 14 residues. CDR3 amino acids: CASSLGHRLKPLHF. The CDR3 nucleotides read TGTGCCAGCAGTTTGGGACACCGGCTGAAACCCCTCCACTTT.

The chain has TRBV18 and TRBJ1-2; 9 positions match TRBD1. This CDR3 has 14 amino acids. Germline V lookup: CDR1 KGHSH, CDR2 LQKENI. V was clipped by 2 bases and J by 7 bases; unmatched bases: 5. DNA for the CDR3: TGTGCCAGCTCACCAGAGGGACAGGGTAGTGGCTACACCTTC. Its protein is CASSPEGQGSGYTF.

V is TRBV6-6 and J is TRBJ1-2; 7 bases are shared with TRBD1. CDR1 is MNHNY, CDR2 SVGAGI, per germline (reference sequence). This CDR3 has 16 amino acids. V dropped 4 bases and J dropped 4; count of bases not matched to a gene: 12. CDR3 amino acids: CASSSPSSGGSYGYTF. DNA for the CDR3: TGTGCCAGCAGTTCCCCTTCTTCAGGGGGGAGCTATGGCTACACCTTC.

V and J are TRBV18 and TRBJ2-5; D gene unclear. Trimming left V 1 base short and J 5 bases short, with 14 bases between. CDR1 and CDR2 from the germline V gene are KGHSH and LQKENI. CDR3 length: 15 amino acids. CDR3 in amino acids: CASSPREGSRETQYF. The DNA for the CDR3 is TGTGCCAGCTCACCACGGGAAGGGTCAAGGGAGACCCAGTACTTC.

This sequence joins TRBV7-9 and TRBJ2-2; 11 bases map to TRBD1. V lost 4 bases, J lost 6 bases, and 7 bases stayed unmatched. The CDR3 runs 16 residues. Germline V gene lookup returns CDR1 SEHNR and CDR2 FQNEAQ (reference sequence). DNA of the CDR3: TGTGCCAGCAGCTCACGGACAGGGGGCGTCGCCGGGGAGCTGTTTTTT. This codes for CASSSRTGGVAGELFF. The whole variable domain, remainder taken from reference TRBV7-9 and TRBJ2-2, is DTGVSQNPRHKITKRGQNVTFRCDPISEHNRLYWYRQTLGQGPEFLTYFQNEAQLEKSRLLSDRFSAERPKGSFSTLEIQRTEQGDSAMYLCASSSRTGGVAGELFFGEGSRLTVL.

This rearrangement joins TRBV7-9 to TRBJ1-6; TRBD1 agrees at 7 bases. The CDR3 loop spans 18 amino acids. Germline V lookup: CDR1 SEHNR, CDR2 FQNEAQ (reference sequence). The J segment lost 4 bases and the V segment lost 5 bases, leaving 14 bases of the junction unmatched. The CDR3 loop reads CASSLSLGQRRYNSPLHF. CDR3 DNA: TGTGCCAGCAGCCTATCATTGGGACAGCGGCGGTATAATTCACCCCTCCACTTT.

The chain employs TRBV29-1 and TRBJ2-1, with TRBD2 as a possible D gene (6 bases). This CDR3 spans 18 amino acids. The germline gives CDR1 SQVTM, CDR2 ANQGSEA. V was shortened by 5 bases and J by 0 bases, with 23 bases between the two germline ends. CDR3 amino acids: CSVPKGEVEIYSYNEQFF. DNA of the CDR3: TGCAGCGTTCCAAAAGGGGAGGTCGAGATTTACTCCTACAATGAGCAGTTCTTC.

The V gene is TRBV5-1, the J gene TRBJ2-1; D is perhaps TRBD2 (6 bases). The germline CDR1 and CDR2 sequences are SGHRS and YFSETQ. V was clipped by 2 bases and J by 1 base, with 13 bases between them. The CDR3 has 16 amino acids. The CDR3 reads CASSFYGGGSYNEQFF. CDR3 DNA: TGCGCCAGCAGCTTTTACGGGGGTGGATCCTACAATGAGCAGTTCTTC. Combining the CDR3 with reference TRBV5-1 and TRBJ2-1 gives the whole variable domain KAGVTQTPRYLIKTRGQQVTLSCSPISGHRSVSWYQQTPGQGLQFLFEYFSETQRNKGNFPGRFSGRQFSNSRSEMNVSTLELGDSALYLCASSFYGGGSYNEQFFGPGTRLTVL.

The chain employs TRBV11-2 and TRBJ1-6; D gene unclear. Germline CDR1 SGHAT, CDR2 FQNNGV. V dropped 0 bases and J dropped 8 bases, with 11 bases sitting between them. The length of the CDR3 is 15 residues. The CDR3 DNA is TGTGCCAGCAGCTTAGAGAGAGCGGGAGATTCACCCCTCCACTTT. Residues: CASSLERAGDSPLHF.

This chain's CDR3 is CASSVGGTAYGYTF. CDR3 nucleotides: TGTGCCAGCAGCGTAGGAGGGACGGCCTATGGCTACACCTTC. V and J are TRBV9 and TRBJ1-2; tentative D call: TRBD1 (5 bases). Germline loops: CDR1 SGDLS, CDR2 YYNGEE. The CDR3 loop spans 14 amino acids. V was shortened by 0 bases and J by 4 bases, with 10 bases between the two germline ends.

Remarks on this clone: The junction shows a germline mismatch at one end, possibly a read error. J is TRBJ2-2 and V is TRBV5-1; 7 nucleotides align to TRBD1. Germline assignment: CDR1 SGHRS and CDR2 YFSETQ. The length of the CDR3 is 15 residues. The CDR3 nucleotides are TGCGCCAGCACCTTGACAGGGACAAACACCGGGGAGCTGTTTTTT. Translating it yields CASTLTGTNTGELFF.

CDR3 sequence (DNA): TGTGCCAGCAGTGAAGTTGCAACTAATGAAAAACTGTTTTTT. Translating it yields CASSEVATNEKLFF. The J gene is TRBJ1-4, the V gene TRBV6-1; D uncertain. CDR1 and CDR2 from the germline V gene are MNHNS and SASEGT. V lost 1 base to trimming and J lost 0 bases, with 3 bases between them. The CDR3 runs 14 residues.

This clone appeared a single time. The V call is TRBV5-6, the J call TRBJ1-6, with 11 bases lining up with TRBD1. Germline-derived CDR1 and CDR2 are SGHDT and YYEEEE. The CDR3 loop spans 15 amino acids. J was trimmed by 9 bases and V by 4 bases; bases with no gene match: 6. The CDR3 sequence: CASSRTGTGGSPLHF. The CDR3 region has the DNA TGTGCCAGCAGCAGGACCGGGACAGGGGGTTCACCCCTCCACTTT.

CDR3 sequence reads: CASNSGTGRNEKLFF. The CDR3 coding sequence is TGTGCCAGCAATTCCGGGACAGGTCGTAATGAAAAACTGTTTTTT. V usage is TRBV6-1 and J usage is TRBJ1-4; 8 nucleotides align to TRBD1. Germline assignment: CDR1 MNHNS and CDR2 SASEGT. This CDR3 is 15 amino acids long. Germline trimming cut 7 bases from V and 4 bases from J; bases unmatched to any gene: 8.

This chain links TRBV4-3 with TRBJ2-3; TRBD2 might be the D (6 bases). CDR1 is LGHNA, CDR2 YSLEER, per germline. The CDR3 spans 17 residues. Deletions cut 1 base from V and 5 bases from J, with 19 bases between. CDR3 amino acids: CASSQVSQTRGGDTQYF. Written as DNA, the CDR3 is TGCGCCAGCAGCCAAGTTTCTCAGACGAGGGGAGGAGATACGCAGTATTTT.

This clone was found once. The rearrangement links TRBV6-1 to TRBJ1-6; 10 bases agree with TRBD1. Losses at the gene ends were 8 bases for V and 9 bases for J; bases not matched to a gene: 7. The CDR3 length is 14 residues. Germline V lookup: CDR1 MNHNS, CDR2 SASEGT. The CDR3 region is CASRPGTGVSPLHF. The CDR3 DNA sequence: TGTGCCAGCCGGCCCGGGACAGGGGTTTCACCCCTCCACTTT.

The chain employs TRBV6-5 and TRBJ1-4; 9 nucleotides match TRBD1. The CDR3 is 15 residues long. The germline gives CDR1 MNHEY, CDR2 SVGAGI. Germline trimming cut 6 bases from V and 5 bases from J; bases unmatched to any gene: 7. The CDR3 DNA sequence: TGTGCCAGCAGCTTCGGGACAGGGCGAAATGAAAAACTGTTTTTT. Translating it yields CASSFGTGRNEKLFF.

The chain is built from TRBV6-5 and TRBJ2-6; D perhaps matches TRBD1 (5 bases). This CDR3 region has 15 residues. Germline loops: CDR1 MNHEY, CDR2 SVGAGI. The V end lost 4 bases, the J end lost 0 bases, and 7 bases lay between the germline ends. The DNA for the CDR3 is TGTGCCAGCAGTTTCCAGGGCTCTGGGGCCAACGTCCTGACTTTC. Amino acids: CASSFQGSGANVLTF.

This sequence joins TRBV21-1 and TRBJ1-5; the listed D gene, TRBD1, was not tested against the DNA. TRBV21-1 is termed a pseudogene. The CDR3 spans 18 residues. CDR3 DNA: TGTGCCAGCAGCAAACCCGGACAGGGGATGAGGAGCAATCAGCCCCAGCATTTT. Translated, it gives CASSKPGQGMRSNQPQHF.

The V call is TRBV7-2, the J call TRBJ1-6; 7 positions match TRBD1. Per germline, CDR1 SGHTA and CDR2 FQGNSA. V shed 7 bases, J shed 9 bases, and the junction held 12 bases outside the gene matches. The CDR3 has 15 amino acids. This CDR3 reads CASTPLDRERSPLHF. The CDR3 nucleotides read TGTGCCAGCACCCCCCTCGACAGGGAACGTTCACCCCTCCACTTT.

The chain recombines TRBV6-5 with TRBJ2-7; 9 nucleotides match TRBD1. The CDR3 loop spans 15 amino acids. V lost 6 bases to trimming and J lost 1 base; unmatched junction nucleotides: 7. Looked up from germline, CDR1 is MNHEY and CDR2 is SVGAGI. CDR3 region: CASSLQGAVSYEQYF. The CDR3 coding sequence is TGTGCCAGCAGCTTACAGGGGGCGGTTTCCTACGAGCAGTACTTC.

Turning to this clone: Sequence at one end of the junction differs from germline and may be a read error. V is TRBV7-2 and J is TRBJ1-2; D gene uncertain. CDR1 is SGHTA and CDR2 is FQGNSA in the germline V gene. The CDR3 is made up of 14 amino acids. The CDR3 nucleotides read TGTGCCAGCAGCTCATCGATCGGACCTACTTTTTTCGCCTTC. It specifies CASSSSIGPTFFAF.

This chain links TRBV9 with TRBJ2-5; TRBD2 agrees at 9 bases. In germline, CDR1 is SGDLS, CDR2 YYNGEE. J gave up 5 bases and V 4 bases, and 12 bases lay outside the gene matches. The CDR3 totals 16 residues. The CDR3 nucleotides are TGTGCCAGCAGCACAGGCGGGGGGGCCTTCTGGGAGACCCAGTACTTC. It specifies CASSTGGGAFWETQYF.

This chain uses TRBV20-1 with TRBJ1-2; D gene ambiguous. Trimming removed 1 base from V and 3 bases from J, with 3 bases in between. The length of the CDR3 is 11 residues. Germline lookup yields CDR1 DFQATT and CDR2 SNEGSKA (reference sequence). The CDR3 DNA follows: TGCAGTGCTAGAGGCCACTATGGCTACACCTTC. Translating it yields CSARGHYGYTF.

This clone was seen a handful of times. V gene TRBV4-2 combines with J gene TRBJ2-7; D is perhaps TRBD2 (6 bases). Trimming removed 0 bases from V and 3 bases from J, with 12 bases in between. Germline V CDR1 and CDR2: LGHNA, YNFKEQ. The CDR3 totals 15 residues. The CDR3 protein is CASSQDDGGSYEQYF. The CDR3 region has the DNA TGTGCCAGCAGCCAAGATGACGGGGGAAGCTACGAGCAGTACTTC.

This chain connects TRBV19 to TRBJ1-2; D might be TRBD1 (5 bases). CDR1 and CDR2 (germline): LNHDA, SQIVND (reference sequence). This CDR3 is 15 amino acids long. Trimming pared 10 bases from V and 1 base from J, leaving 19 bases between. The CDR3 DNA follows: TGTGCCACTCTCGGGACGGTCAATTTTAACTATGGCTACACCTTC. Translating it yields CATLGTVNFNYGYTF.

The CDR3 DNA reads TGCGCCAGCAGCTTAACACAGGGGTTAGTCAACGAGCAGTACTTC. This codes for CASSLTQGLVNEQYF. The chain employs TRBV5-1 and TRBJ2-7, with 7 bases fitting TRBD1. There are 15 residues in the CDR3. Losses at the gene ends were 2 bases for V and 5 bases for J; bases not matched to a gene: 10. Germline values: CDR1 SGHRS, CDR2 YFSETQ.

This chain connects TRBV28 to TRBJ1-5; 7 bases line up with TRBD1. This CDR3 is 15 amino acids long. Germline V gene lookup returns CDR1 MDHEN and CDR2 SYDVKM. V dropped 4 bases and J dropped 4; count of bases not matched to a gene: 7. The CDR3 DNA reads TGTGCCAGCAGTTCGAGACAGGGTTGGAATCAGCCCCAGCATTTT. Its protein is CASSSRQGWNQPQHF. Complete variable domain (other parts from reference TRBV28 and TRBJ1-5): DVKVTQSSRYLVKRTGEKVFLECVQDMDHENMFWYRQDPGLGLRLIYFSYDVKMKEKGDIPEGYSVSREKKERFSLILESASTNQTSMYLCASSSRQGWNQPQHFGDGTRLSIL.

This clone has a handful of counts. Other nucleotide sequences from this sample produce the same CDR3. CDR3: CASSLGSGGRLAGEPPYEQYF. The CDR3 nucleotides are TGCGCCAGCAGCTTGGGATCTGGGGGGCGACTAGCGGGGGAACCGCCCTACGAGCAGTACTTC. The genes are TRBV5-1 and TRBJ2-7; TRBD2 matches at 12 bases. V was clipped by 0 bases and J by 2 bases; unmatched bases: 18. Germline CDR1 SGHRS, CDR2 YFSETQ. CDR3 size: 21 residues.